The 15 T cell receptor beta chains given below trace back to one sample, sequenced in a study of T cell responses to AZD1222 COVID-19 vaccine. Produced via immunoSEQ multiplex PCR; TCRdb's table is partial and in-frame only. The top ten clones hold under 3% of a sample with around 100,000 clones, roughly 85% of them seen once. This specimen was peripheral blood, taken 28 days after the second AZD1222 dose. The receptors were sampled from an adult who received the AZD1222 COVID-19 vaccine.

V and J are TRBV7-3 and TRBJ1-1; perhaps TRBD1 as D (5 bases). The germline gives CDR1 SGHTA, CDR2 FQGTGA. The V and J ends lost 3 bases and 3 bases respectively, with 8 bases between them. The CDR3 consists of 13 residues. CDR3 coding DNA: TGTGCCAGCAGCTTCGGGGCAGACACTGAAGCTTTCTTT. Protein: CASSFGADTEAFF.

This clone came up once. V usage is TRBV27 and J usage is TRBJ2-7; the match to TRBD2 covers 9 bases. CDR3 length: 15 amino acids. J was trimmed by 5 bases and V by 4 bases; bases with no gene match: 9. Germline V gene data show CDR1 as MNHEY and CDR2 as SMNVEV (reference sequence). The CDR3 sequence is CASSSVSGSRHEQYF. CDR3 sequence (DNA): TGTGCCAGCAGTTCGGTTAGCGGGAGCCGGCACGAGCAGTACTTC.

This clone was detected only once. The chain combines TRBV28 with TRBJ2-7, with 7 bases identical to TRBD1. V gave up 6 bases and J gave up 4 bases; unmatched junction bases: 12. The CDR3 runs to 15 residues. Germline V gene lookup returns CDR1 MDHEN and CDR2 SYDVKM. CDR3 coding DNA: TGTGCCAGCAGCCTTCCCTCTGGGACAGCTTACGAGCAGTACTTC. This encodes CASSLPSGTAYEQYF.

The chain employs TRBV3-1 (or the pseudogene TRBV3-2) and TRBJ1-6; D gene unclear. There are 15 residues in the CDR3. CDR1 is LGHDT and CDR2 is YNNKEL in the germline V gene (reference sequence). Deletions cut 0 bases from V and 6 bases from J, with 9 bases between. For the CDR3, the DNA is TGTGCCAGCAGCCAAGAGGGATTTATTAATTCACCCCTCCACTTT. This codes for CASSQEGFINSPLHF.

The rearrangement uses TRBV7-3 and TRBJ2-1; 12 nucleotides align to TRBD2. CDR1 is SGHTA, CDR2 FQGTGA, per germline. This CDR3 comprises 16 residues. V lost 2 bases and J lost 6; bases outside the gene matches: 5. In DNA form, the CDR3 reads TGTGCCAGCAGCTTAGATTCTAGCGGGAGGGCCAATGAGCAGTTCTTC. This gives the protein CASSLDSSGRANEQFF.

This chain uses TRBV5-1 with TRBJ2-2; the match to TRBD1 covers 8 bases. This CDR3 comprises 15 residues. The J segment lost 5 bases and the V segment lost 4 bases, leaving 7 bases of the junction unmatched. Germline loops: CDR1 SGHRS, CDR2 YFSETQ. The CDR3 DNA reads TGCGCCAGCAGCCCTGGACAGGGAGAAACCGGGGAGCTGTTTTTT. It yields the protein CASSPGQGETGELFF. Supplemented by reference TRBV5-1 and TRBJ2-2, the full variable domain reads KAGVTQTPRYLIKTRGQQVTLSCSPISGHRSVSWYQQTPGQGLQFLFEYFSETQRNKGNFPGRFSGRQFSNSRSEMNVSTLELGDSALYLCASSPGQGETGELFFGEGSRLTVL.

The J gene is TRBJ2-2, the V gene TRBV3-1 (or the pseudogene TRBV3-2), with D possibly being TRBD2 (6 bases). Trimming left V 1 base short and J 3 bases short, with 6 bases between. The CDR3 is 14 residues long. The germline V gene encodes CDR1 LGHDT and CDR2 YNNKEL (reference sequence). The CDR3 region has the DNA TGTGCCAGCAGCCAAGGGGGGGACACCGGGGAGCTGTTTTTT. It encodes CASSQGGDTGELFF.

The V and J genes are TRBV5-8 and TRBJ2-7, with 9 bases that match TRBD1. The germline V gene has CDR1 SGHTS and CDR2 YDEGEE. The CDR3 spans 16 residues. The V gene end was trimmed by 1 base and the J gene end by 3 bases; junction bases not matched to a gene: 8. The CDR3 sequence is CASSLYPGQGGYEQYF. CDR3 coding DNA: TGTGCCAGCAGCTTGTATCCGGGACAGGGAGGCTACGAGCAGTACTTC.

The chain carries TRBV19 and TRBJ2-1; unclear D gene. Germline CDR1 is LNHDA and CDR2 is SQIVND (reference sequence). V lost 4 bases to trimming and J lost 2 bases, with 6 bases between them. The CDR3 is 13 amino acids. This CDR3 is CASSSRTYNEQFF. The DNA for the CDR3 is TGTGCCAGTAGTAGCCGAACCTACAATGAGCAGTTCTTC.

The chain has TRBV2 and TRBJ1-5; perhaps TRBD1 as D (5 bases). The V and J ends lost 8 bases and 2 bases respectively, with 28 bases between them. This CDR3 is 19 amino acids long. CDR1 and CDR2 (germline): SNHLY, FYNNEI. The CDR3 is CASEPAGNQRRPGNQPQHF. The CDR3 DNA follows: TGTGCCAGCGAGCCAGCAGGGAATCAAAGGAGGCCGGGCAATCAGCCCCAGCATTTT.

The chain couples TRBV7-9 to TRBJ1-1; D is unclear. Germline CDR1 SEHNR, CDR2 FQNEAQ (reference sequence). The CDR3 has 14 amino acids. Trimming took 5 bases from V and 6 from J, leaving 16 bases between them. CDR3 nucleotides: TGTGCCAGCAGCCAACCCCGGAGCGAAGCTGAAGCTTTCTTT. Amino acids: CASSQPRSEAEAFF.

The gene calls are TRBV6-2 or TRBV6-3 and TRBJ1-1; D not resolved. Trimming took 6 bases from V and 6 from J, leaving 11 bases between them. This CDR3 is built from 12 residues. Per germline, CDR1 MNHEY and CDR2 SVGEGT. This chain's CDR3 is CASSLGGSEAFF. The CDR3 nucleotides read TGTGCCAGCAGCCTCGGAGGATCTGAAGCTTTCTTT.

The rearrangement uses TRBV12-3 or TRBV12-4 and TRBJ1-5; D gene uncertain. This CDR3 region has 12 residues. Trimming removed 5 bases from V and 5 bases from J, with 7 bases in between. CDR3 sequence reads: CASSQIHQPQHF. The CDR3 nucleotides are TGTGCCAGCAGTCAGATTCATCAGCCCCAGCATTTT.

The V call is TRBV9, the J call TRBJ1-1; D not certain. The CDR3 sequence is 14 residues long. Germline CDR1 SGDLS, CDR2 YYNGEE. Between the trimmed V and J ends, which lost 7 bases and 0 bases, there was a span of 13 bases. This CDR3 reads CASSLKALNTEAFF. The CDR3 DNA sequence: TGTGCCAGCTCTTTGAAGGCCTTGAACACTGAAGCTTTCTTT.

Notes on this clone: One end of the junction fails to match germline, which may point to a read error. V is TRBV7-7 and J is TRBJ1-1; D is unclear. The CDR3 is 12 residues long. CDR1 and CDR2 (germline): SSHAT, FNYEAQ (reference sequence). In nucleotides, the CDR3 is TGTGCTAGCAGCCCTGAGAACACTGAAGCTTTCTTT. It is translated as CASSPENTEAFF.